A selection of T cell receptor beta chains follows, all from one sample in a study of shared clonotypes between healthy human individuals. Clones were read by immunoSEQ multiplex PCR, and TCRdb kept only the in-frame ones, dropping some. Found here are some 1 million clones, about 75% of them singletons; the top ten hold approximately 1.5%. The source material was memory CD4+ T cells sorted from blood. These receptors were collected from a man aged 18-30 years in good health. CDR3s include the opening cysteine and the closing phenylalanine or tryptophan. A D gene is named only where the DNA matches it firmly. Clone size is given for some rows only: seen once, a few or many times, or a class if the clone is expanded.

D gene,J gene,V gene,clone size,CDR3 DNA,CDR3 protein
-,TRBJ1-2,TRBV7-2,-,TGTGCCAGCAGCTCGAGAGGACAGAGAATATCCTATGGCTACACCTTC,CASSSRGQRISYGYTF
TRBD1,TRBJ2-7,TRBV6-6,-,TGTGCCAGCAGTTACTCGGACAGGGGTGACGAGCAGTACTTC,CASSYSDRGDEQYF
-,TRBJ2-7,TRBV25-1,-,TGTGCCAGCAGATCCGGAGGGGGTACCTACGAGCAGTACTTC,CASRSGGGTYEQYF
-,TRBJ2-5,TRBV11-2,many,TGTGCCAGCAGCTTAGAGAGGACGGGGTGGGAGACCCAGTACTTC,CASSLERTGWETQYF
-,TRBJ2-3,TRBV11-2,-,TGTGCCAGCAGCCAGCGACTGTCTCCAGATACGCAGTATTTT,CASSQRLSPDTQYF
-,TRBJ1-1,TRBV5-1,-,TGCGCCAGCCGCAAGTCGGGGGCTTGGGTGAACACTGAAGCTTTCTTT,CASRKSGAWVNTEAFF
-,TRBJ1-6,TRBV21-1,few,TGTGCCAGCAGCAAAGGGACTCATTCACCCCTCCACTTT,CASSKGTHSPLHF
-,TRBJ2-2,TRBV11-2,-,TGTGCCAGCACCCCCGGGACACTGACCGGGGAGCTGTTTTTT,CASTPGTLTGELFF
TRBD1,TRBJ2-2,TRBV6-6,-,TGTGCCAGCAGCAACAGGGGGAGCTTCACCGGGGAGCTGTTTTTT,CASSNRGSFTGELFF
TRBD2,TRBJ2-3,TRBV7-9,-,TGTGCCAGCAGCTGGCAGGGAGGGAAGACAGATACGCAGTATTTT,CASSWQGGKTDTQYF
-,TRBJ1-2,TRBV4-1,-,TGCGCCAGCAGCCAAGATGGGGCTAACTATGGCTACACCTTC,CASSQDGANYGYTF